These T cell receptor beta chains were read from a single sample in a study of vaccination and CD4 T cells after COVID-19. TCRdb fed the PCR reads into MiXCR, producing one record per CDR3 protein. The data show 9,700 or so distinct CDR3 sequences, with around three fifths seen just once and 20% to 25% held by the top ten. Antigens for these TCRs are unknown. Sequencing input: CD4+ T cells from blood, cultured in vitro. The source of these receptors is a human donor in good health. The CDR3 runs from the conserved cysteine through the conserved F or W. A D gene is named only where the DNA matches it firmly. Clone size is not always given. Where it is, it says once, few, many or a class for expanded clones.

>-|TRBV7-9|few|TRBJ1-2
TGTGCCAGCAGCTTGCCCCCCGGGGGCTACACCTTC
CASSLPPGGYTF
>TRBD1|TRBV7-9|-|TRBJ1-1
TGTGCCAGCAGCCCCGGGGCAGGGGGCGGCACTGAAGCTTTCTTT
CASSPGAGGGTEAFF
>-|TRBV19|-|TRBJ2-7
TGTGCCAGTAGCCCTCGGGGCGGGCACGTACAGGCCGAGCAGTACTTC
CASSPRGGHVQAEQYF
>-|TRBV6-4|-|TRBJ2-3
TGTGCCAGCAGTGACTCTGACGGAAGCACAGATACGCAGTATTTT
CASSDSDGSTDTQYF
>TRBD1|TRBV20-1|-|TRBJ1-1
TGCAGTGCTAGAGTAGGGACAGGGGGCGCGAACACTGAAGCTTTCTTT
CSARVGTGGANTEAFF
>-|TRBV19|-|TRBJ1-6
TGTGCCAGTACAGCCCTCAGGAATTCACCCCCCCACTTT
CASTALRNSPPHF
>-|TRBV5-8|-|TRBJ2-7
TGTGCCAGCAGCTCCTTTAGCGGCAGGGCCTCCTACGAGCAGTACTTC
CASSSFSGRASYEQYF
>-|TRBV20-1|few|TRBJ1-3
TGCAGTGCTAGCGCACTGAACTCTGGAAACACCATATATTTT
CSASALNSGNTIYF
>TRBD2|TRBV20-1|-|TRBJ2-5
TGCAGTGCTACTCGTTTCTGGACTAGCTCGGAAGAGACCCAGTACTTC
CSATRFWTSSEETQYF
>-|TRBV7-9|-|TRBJ1-1
TGTGCCAGCAGCTTACACGACAGTGACACTGAAGCTTTCTTT
CASSLHDSDTEAFF
>-|TRBV6-1|few|TRBJ2-3
TGTGCCAGCTCCCGGGACTGGGGCACAGATACGCAGTATTTT
CASSRDWGTDTQYF
>-|TRBV11-3|-|TRBJ1-1
TGTGCCAGCAGCCACAACAGGAACACTGAAGCTTTCTTT
CASSHNRNTEAFF
>-|TRBV3-1|medium-sized|TRBJ2-2
TGTGCCAGCAAGTCGGCCGGGGAGCTGTTTTTT
CASKSAGELFF
>TRBD2|TRBV20-1|-|TRBJ2-4
TGCAGTGCACTCAGACTAGCGGGAGGCACTGGGGTGGGAAACATTCAGTACTTC
CSALRLAGGTGVGNIQYF
>-|TRBV4-1|-|TRBJ2-7
TGCGCCAGCAGACTGGTTAGCGGAGCCGACTACGAGCAGTACTTC
CASRLVSGADYEQYF
>TRBD1|TRBV20-1|-|TRBJ1-1
TGCAGTGCTTGGGGACAGGGGAATCTTAACACTGAAGCTTTCTTT
CSAWGQGNLNTEAFF
>-|TRBV2|once|TRBJ2-7
TGTGCCAGTGGGCGGAGCGTCTACGAGCAGTACTTC
CASGRSVYEQYF
>TRBD2|TRBV10-2|-|TRBJ2-3
TGCGCCAGCAGGCGGGAGGGCACAGATACGCAGTATTTT
CASRREGTDTQYF
>TRBD2|TRBV6-1|-|TRBJ2-1
TGTGCCAGCAGGACCGGACTAGCGGGAGTCGTTGAGCAGTTCTTC
CASRTGLAGVVEQFF
>-|TRBV6-2/TRBV6-3|once|TRBJ2-7
TGTGCCAGCAGTTACGGAGGGGGCGCCGAGCAGTACTTC
CASSYGGGAEQYF
>-|TRBV6-1|-|TRBJ2-7
TGTGCCAGCAAGGACCACTCCTACGAGCAGTACTTC
CASKDHSYEQYF
>-|TRBV7-2|-|TRBJ1-1
TGTGCCAGCAGCTTAGCGCGAGACGGGGGAAAAGCTTTCTTT
CASSLARDGGKAFF
>TRBD2|TRBV30|-|TRBJ2-1
TGTGCCTGGAGTGTACCCTGGACTAGCGGGAGTAGGTCCTACAATGAGCAGTTCTTC
CAWSVPWTSGSRSYNEQFF
>-|TRBV28|-|TRBJ2-2
TGTGCCACCCTAAAGGACAGCTTGAGGTCCGGGGAGCTGTTTTTT
CATLKDSLRSGELFF
>-|TRBV25-1|-|TRBJ2-2
TGTGCCAACCTAAAGCGAGCGAACACCGGGGAGCTGTTTTTT
CANLKRANTGELFF
>TRBD2|TRBV20-1|-|TRBJ2-3
TGCAGTGCTATTGGACTAGCGGGGGGCCTAACAGATACGCAGTATTTT
CSAIGLAGGLTDTQYF
>-|TRBV10-2|-|TRBJ2-5
TGCGCCAGCAGTGAGGCAGGGTTGGGGCAAGAGACCCAGTACTTC
CASSEAGLGQETQYF
>-|TRBV29-1|few|TRBJ1-2
TGCAGCGTTGTACATGAGTGGGCCGACTATGGCTACACCTTC
CSVVHEWADYGYTF
>TRBD2|TRBV7-2|few|TRBJ2-2
TGTGCCAGCAGCTTAGGCATCCGTAGCGGGGGGAACACCGGGGAGCTGTTTTTT
CASSLGIRSGGNTGELFF
>-|TRBV7-8|few|TRBJ2-1
TGTGCCAGCAGATCCACTAGGGGGAGGAACGATGAGCAGTTCTTC
CASRSTRGRNDEQFF
>-|TRBV24-1|-|TRBJ2-1
TGTGCCACCAGTGATCGGGACAATGAGCAGTTCTTC
CATSDRDNEQFF
>TRBD2|TRBV20-1|few|TRBJ2-7
TGCAGTGCAATACAAACTAGCGGGAGGGCCCGATCGAACGAGCAGTACTTC
CSAIQTSGRARSNEQYF
>TRBD1|TRBV5-1|-|TRBJ1-6
TGCGCCAGCAGAGGAGACAGGGATAATTCACCCCTCCACTTT
CASRGDRDNSPLHF
>-|TRBV20-1|-|TRBJ2-7
TGCAGTGCGAGGGACACTTACGAGCAGTACTTC
CSARDTYEQYF
>-|TRBV20-1|-|TRBJ2-7
TGCAGTGCTAGAGGGCGGGACCTCTACGAGCAGTACTTC
CSARGRDLYEQYF
>-|TRBV2|once|TRBJ2-1
TGTGCCAGTAGGGACGTCGGCAATGAGCAGTTCTTC
CASRDVGNEQFF
>-|TRBV4-3|-|TRBJ1-6
TGCGCCAGCAGCCAAACAGGGATTTCACCCCTCCACTTT
CASSQTGISPLHF